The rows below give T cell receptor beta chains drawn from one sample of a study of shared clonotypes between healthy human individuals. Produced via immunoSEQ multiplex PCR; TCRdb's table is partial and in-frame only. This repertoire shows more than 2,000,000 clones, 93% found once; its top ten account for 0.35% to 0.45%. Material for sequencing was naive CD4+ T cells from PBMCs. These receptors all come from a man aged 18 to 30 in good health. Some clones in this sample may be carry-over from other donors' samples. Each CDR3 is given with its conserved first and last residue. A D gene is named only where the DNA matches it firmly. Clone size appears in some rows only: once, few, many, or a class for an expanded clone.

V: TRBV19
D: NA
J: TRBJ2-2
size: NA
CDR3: CASLGAAGELFF
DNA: TGTGCCAGCCTCGGGGCGGCCGGGGAGCTGTTTTTT

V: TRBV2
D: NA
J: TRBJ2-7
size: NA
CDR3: CASRYRERSTEQYF
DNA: TGTGCCAGCAGGTACAGGGAAAGATCTACCGAGCAGTACTTC

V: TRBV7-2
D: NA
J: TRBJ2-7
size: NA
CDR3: CASSLEEGYEQYF
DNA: TGTGCCAGCAGCTTAGAGGAGGGTTACGAGCAGTACTTC

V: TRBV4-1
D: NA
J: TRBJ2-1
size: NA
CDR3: CASSQPRGADEQFF
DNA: TGCGCCAGCAGCCAGCCCAGGGGGGCAGATGAGCAGTTCTTC

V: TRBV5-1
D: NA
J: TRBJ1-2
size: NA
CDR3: CASSLAQKKAGAAYYGYTF
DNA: TGCGCCAGCAGCTTGGCCCAAAAAAAAGCAGGGGCAGCATACTATGGCTACACCTTC

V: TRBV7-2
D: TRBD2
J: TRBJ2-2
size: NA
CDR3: CASSLRLAQNTGELFF
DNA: TGTGCCAGCAGCTTACGACTAGCGCAAAACACCGGGGAGCTGTTTTTT

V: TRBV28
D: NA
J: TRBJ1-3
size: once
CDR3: CASGLGFTGNTIYF
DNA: TGTGCCAGCGGACTGGGGTTCACTGGAAACACCATATATTTT

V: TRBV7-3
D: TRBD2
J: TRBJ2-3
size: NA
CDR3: CASSLGRAGGPAQYF
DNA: TGTGCCAGCAGCCTTGGGAGAGCGGGAGGGCCAGCGCAGTATTTT

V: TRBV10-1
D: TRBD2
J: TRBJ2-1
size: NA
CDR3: CASSEGLAGVLSEQFF
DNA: TGCGCCAGCAGTGAGGGACTAGCGGGAGTATTGAGTGAGCAGTTCTTC

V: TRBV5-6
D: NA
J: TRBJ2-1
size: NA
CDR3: CASSLVSEQFF
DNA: TGTGCCAGCAGCTTGGTCAGTGAGCAGTTCTTC

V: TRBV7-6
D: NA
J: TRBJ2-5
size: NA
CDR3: CASSRQYQETQYF
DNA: TGTGCCAGCAGCCGACAGTACCAAGAGACCCAGTACTTC

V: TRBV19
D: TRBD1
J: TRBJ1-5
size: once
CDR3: CASKGTGLADQPQHF
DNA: TGTGCCAGTAAGGGGACAGGGTTGGCGGATCAGCCCCAGCATTTT

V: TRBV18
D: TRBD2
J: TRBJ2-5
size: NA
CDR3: CASSPTTSGRETQYF
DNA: TGTGCCAGCTCACCCACGACTAGCGGGAGAGAGACCCAGTACTTC

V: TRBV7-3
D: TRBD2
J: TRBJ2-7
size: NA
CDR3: CASSLFPGTSIYEQYF
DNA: TGTGCCAGCAGCTTATTCCCCGGGACTAGCATATACGAGCAGTACTTC

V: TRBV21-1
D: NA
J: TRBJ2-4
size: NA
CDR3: CASSKGVWVTKNIQYF
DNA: TGTGCCAGCAGCAAAGGAGTTTGGGTGACCAAAAACATTCAGTACTTC